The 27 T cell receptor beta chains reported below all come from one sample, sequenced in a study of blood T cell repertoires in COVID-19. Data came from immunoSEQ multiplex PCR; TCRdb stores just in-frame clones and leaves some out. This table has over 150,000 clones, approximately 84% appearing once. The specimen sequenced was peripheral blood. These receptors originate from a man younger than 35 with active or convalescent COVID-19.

The CDR3 sequence: CASSQGSVNYGYTF. DNA for the CDR3: TGTGCCAGCAGCCAAGGAAGCGTTAACTATGGCTACACCTTC. This chain links TRBV3-1 (or the pseudogene TRBV3-2) with TRBJ1-2; D is ambiguous. CDR3 length: 14 amino acids. Germline V CDR1 and CDR2: LGHDT, YNNKEL (reference sequence). V was pared by 1 base and J by 1 base, with 7 bases between.

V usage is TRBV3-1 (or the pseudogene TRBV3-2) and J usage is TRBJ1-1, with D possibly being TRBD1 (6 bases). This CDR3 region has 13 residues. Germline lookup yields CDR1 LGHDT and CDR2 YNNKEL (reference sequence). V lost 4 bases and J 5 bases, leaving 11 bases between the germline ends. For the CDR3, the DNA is TGTGCCAGCAGCCCTACAGGGTTTACTGAAGCTTTCTTT. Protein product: CASSPTGFTEAFF.

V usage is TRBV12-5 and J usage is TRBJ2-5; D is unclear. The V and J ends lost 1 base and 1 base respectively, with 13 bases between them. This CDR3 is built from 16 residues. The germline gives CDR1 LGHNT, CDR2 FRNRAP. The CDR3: CASGLGTTVFQETQYF. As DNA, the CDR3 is TGTGCTAGTGGTTTGGGCACCACAGTATTCCAAGAGACCCAGTACTTC.

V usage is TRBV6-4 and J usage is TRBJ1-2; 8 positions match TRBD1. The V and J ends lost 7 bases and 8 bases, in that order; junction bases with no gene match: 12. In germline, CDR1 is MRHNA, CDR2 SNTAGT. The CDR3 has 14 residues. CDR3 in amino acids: CASNTGTGPRGYTF. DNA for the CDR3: TGTGCCAGCAATACCGGGACAGGACCTCGGGGCTACACCTTC.

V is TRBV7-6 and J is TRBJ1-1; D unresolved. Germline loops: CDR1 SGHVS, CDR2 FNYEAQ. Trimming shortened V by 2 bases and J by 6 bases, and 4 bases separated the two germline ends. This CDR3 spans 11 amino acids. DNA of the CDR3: TGTGCCAGCAGCTTACAGTCTGAAGCTTTCTTT. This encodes CASSLQSEAFF.

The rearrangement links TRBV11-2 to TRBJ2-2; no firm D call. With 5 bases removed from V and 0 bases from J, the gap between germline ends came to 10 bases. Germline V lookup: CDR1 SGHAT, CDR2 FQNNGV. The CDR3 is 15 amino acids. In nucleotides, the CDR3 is TGTGCCAGCAGCCAGTTCCTCGCGAACACCGGGGAGCTGTTTTTT. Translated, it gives CASSQFLANTGELFF. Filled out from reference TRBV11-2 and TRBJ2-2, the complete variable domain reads EAGVAQSPRYKIIEKRQSVAFWCNPISGHATLYWYQQILGQGPKLLIQFQNNGVVDDSQLPKDRFSAERLKGVDSTLKIQPAKLEDSAVYLCASSQFLANTGELFFGEGSRLTVL.

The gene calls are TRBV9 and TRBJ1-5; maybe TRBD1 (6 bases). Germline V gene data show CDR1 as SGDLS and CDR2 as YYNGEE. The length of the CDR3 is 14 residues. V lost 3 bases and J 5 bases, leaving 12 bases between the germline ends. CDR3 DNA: TGTGCCAGCAGCGAGGGGGGGGGTTATCAGCCCCAGCATTTT. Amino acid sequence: CASSEGGGYQPQHF.

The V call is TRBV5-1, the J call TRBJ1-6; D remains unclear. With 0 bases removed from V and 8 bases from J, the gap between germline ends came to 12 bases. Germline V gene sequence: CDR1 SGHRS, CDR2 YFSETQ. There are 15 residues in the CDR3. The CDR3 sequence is CASSLAGTTYSPLHF. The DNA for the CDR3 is TGCGCCAGCAGCTTGGCAGGCACAACCTATTCACCCCTCCACTTT.

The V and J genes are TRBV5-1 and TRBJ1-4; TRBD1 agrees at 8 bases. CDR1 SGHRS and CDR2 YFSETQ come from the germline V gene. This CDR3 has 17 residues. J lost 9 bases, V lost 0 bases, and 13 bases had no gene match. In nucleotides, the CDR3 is TGCGCCAGCAGCTTGGGAGATAGGGGCAGGGACAGGAAAAAACTGTTTTTT. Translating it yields CASSLGDRGRDRKKLFF.

CDR3 DNA sequence: TGTGCCAGCTCACCAGGGTCCGGGACTAGCGGGTACCCCTACGAGCAGTACTTC. It specifies CASSPGSGTSGYPYEQYF. This chain links TRBV18 with TRBJ2-7, with TRBD2 matching 12 bases. Unmatched junction bases numbered 10, after V lost 2 bases and J lost 2 bases. Germline V CDR1 and CDR2: KGHSH, LQKENI. This CDR3 has 18 residues.

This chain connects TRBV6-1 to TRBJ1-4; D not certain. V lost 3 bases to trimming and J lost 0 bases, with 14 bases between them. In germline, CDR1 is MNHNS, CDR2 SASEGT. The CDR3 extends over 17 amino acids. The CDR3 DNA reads TGTGCCAGCAGTGAGAGGTGGAGTCTAGCAACTAATGAAAAACTGTTTTTT. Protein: CASSERWSLATNEKLFF.

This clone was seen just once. The CDR3 sequence is CASSSDRVSYEQYF. As DNA, the CDR3 is TGTGCCAGCAGCTCGGACAGGGTTTCCTACGAGCAGTACTTC. The chain combines TRBV11-1 with TRBJ2-7; TRBD1 matches 8 bases. The CDR3 is 14 residues long. CDR1 is SGHAT and CDR2 is FQDESV in the germline V gene (reference sequence). With V trimmed by 4 bases and J by 1 base, 3 bases remained unmatched.

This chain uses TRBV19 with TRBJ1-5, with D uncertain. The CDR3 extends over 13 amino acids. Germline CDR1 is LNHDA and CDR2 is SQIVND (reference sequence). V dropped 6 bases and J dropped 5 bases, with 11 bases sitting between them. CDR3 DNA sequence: TGTGCCAGTAGGGCCAATTTCTATCAGCCCCAGCATTTT. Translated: CASRANFYQPQHF. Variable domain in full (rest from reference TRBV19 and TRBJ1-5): DGGITQSPKYLFRKEGQNVTLSCEQNLNHDAMYWYRQDPGQGLRLIYYSQIVNDFQKGDIAEGYSVSREKKESFPLTVTSAQKNPTAFYLCASRANFYQPQHFGDGTRLSIL.

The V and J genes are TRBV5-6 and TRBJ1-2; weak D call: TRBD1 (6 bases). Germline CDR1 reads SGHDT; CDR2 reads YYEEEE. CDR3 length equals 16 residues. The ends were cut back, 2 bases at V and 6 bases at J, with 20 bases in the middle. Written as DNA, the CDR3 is TGTGCCAGCAGCTTTGTGGACAGCCGAAATGTAGATGGCTACACCTTC. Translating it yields CASSFVDSRNVDGYTF.

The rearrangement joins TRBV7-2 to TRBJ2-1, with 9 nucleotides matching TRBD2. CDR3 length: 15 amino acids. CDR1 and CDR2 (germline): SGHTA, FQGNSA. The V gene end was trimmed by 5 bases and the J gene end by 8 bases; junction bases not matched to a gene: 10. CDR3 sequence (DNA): TGTGCCAGCAGCACCCGACTAGCGGCCGATTATGAGCAGTTCTTC. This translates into CASSTRLAADYEQFF.

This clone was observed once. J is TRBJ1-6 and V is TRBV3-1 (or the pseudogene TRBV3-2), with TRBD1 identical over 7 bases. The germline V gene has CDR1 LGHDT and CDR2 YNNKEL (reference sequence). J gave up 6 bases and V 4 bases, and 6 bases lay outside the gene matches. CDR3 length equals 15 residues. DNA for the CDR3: TGTGCCAGCAGCCCACAGGGGCTCTTTAATTCACCCCTCCACTTT. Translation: CASSPQGLFNSPLHF.

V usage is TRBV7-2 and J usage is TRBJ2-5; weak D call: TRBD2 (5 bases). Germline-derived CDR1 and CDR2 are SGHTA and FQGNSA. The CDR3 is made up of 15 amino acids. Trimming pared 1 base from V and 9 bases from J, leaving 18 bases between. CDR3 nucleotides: TGTGCCAGCAGCTTAGACCCCGGGCCGGGGAACGCCCAGTACTTC. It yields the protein CASSLDPGPGNAQYF.

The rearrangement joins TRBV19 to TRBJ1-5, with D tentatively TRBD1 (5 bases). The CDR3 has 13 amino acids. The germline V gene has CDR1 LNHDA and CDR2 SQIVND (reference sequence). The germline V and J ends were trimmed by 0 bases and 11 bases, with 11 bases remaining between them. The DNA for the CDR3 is TGTGCCAGTAGTATAGATCAAGGGGCCACCCAGCATTTT. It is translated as CASSIDQGATQHF.

In nucleotides, the CDR3 is TGTGCCAGCAGCTTAGGGGGCCGGGGGAGCAATGAGCAGTTCTTC. The encoded protein is CASSLGGRGSNEQFF. The V and J genes are TRBV11-1 and TRBJ2-1, with a weak D call TRBD2 (6 bases). The length of the CDR3 is 15 residues. Germline CDR1 SGHAT, CDR2 FQDESV (reference sequence). V lost 1 base and J 6 bases, leaving 13 bases between the germline ends.

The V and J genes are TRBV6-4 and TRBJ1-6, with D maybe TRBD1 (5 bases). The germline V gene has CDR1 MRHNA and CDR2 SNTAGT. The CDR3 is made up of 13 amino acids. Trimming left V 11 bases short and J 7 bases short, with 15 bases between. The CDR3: CASAGTLNSPLHF. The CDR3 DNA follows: TGTGCCTCGGCCGGGACTCTCAATTCACCCCTCCACTTT.

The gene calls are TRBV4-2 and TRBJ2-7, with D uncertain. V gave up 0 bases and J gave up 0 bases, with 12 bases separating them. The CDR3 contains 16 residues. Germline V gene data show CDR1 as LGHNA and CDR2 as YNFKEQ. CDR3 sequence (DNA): TGTGCCAGCAGCCAAGATCACCTGACTCCCTCCTACGAGCAGTACTTC. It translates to CASSQDHLTPSYEQYF.

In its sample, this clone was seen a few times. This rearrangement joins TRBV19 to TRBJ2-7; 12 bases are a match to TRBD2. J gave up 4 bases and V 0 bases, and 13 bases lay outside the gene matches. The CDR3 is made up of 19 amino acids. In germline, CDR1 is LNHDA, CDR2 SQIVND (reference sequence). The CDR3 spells CASSIDHSVLTSGSYEQYF. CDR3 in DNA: TGTGCCAGTAGTATAGATCACAGCGTTTTGACTAGCGGGAGTTACGAGCAGTACTTC.

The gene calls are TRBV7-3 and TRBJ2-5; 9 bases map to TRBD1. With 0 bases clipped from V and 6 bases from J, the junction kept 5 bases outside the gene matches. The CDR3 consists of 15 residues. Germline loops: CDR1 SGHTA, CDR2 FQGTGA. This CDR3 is CASSLTGQGGQTQYF. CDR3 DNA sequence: TGTGCCAGCAGCTTAACGGGACAGGGAGGTCAGACCCAGTACTTC.

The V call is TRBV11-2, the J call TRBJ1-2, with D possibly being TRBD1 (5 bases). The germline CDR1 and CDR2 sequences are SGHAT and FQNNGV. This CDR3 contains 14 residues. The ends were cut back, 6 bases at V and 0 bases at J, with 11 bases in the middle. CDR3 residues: CASRRTGANYGYTF. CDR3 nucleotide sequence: TGTGCCAGCAGAAGAACGGGGGCTAACTATGGCTACACCTTC.

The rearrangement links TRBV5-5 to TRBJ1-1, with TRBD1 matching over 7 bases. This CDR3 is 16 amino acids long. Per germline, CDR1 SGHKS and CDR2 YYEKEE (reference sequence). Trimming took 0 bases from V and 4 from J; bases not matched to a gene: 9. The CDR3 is CASSLAQGTESTEAFF. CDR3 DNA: TGTGCCAGCAGCTTGGCCCAGGGGACAGAAAGCACTGAAGCTTTCTTT.

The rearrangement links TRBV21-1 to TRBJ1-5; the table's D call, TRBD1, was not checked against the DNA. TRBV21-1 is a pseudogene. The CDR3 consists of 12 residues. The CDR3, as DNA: TGTGCTCCCGGGGACAGGGGAGAGCCCCAGCATTTT. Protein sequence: CAPGDRGEPQHF.

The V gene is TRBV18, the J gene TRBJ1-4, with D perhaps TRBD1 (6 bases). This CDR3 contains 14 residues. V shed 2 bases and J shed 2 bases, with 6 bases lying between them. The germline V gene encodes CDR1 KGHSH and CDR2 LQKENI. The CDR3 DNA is TGTGCCAGCTCACCAGACAGGACTAATGAAAAACTGTTTTTT. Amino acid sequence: CASSPDRTNEKLFF.